This T cell receptor beta chain was recovered during a study of beta chain features in type 1 diabetes. Study outcomes and limitations: In all four CD4+ subsets, TCRB CDR3 length was significantly, moderately reduced in type 1 diabetes.

This clone appeared a few times. Its antigen is unidentified. Trimming stripped 5 bases from V and 1 base from J, with 15 bases between. Looked up from germline, CDR1 is SGHAT and CDR2 is FQNNGV. The length of the CDR3 is 15 residues. Expressed TCRB transcripts were sequenced because the entire RNA isolate underwent reverse transcription. Produced via immunoSEQ multiplex PCR; TCRdb's table is partial and in-frame only. The sample carries 300,000 or so clones, approximately 15% recorded once. CD4+ naive, central memory, regulatory and stem cell-like memory subsets were isolated by sorting on CD45RO/CCR7/CD25/CD127/CD95/CD27.

Sequenced sample: naive CD4+ T cells from blood. The chain combines TRBV11-2 with TRBJ2-7; D might be TRBD2 (5 bases). The clonotype originates from a woman aged 18-29 years with type 1 diabetes. The CDR3 DNA sequence: TGTGCCAGCAGCCCCGTGAGCGGTTCTTCCTACGAGCAGTACGTC. Translation gives CASSPVSGSSYEQYV.